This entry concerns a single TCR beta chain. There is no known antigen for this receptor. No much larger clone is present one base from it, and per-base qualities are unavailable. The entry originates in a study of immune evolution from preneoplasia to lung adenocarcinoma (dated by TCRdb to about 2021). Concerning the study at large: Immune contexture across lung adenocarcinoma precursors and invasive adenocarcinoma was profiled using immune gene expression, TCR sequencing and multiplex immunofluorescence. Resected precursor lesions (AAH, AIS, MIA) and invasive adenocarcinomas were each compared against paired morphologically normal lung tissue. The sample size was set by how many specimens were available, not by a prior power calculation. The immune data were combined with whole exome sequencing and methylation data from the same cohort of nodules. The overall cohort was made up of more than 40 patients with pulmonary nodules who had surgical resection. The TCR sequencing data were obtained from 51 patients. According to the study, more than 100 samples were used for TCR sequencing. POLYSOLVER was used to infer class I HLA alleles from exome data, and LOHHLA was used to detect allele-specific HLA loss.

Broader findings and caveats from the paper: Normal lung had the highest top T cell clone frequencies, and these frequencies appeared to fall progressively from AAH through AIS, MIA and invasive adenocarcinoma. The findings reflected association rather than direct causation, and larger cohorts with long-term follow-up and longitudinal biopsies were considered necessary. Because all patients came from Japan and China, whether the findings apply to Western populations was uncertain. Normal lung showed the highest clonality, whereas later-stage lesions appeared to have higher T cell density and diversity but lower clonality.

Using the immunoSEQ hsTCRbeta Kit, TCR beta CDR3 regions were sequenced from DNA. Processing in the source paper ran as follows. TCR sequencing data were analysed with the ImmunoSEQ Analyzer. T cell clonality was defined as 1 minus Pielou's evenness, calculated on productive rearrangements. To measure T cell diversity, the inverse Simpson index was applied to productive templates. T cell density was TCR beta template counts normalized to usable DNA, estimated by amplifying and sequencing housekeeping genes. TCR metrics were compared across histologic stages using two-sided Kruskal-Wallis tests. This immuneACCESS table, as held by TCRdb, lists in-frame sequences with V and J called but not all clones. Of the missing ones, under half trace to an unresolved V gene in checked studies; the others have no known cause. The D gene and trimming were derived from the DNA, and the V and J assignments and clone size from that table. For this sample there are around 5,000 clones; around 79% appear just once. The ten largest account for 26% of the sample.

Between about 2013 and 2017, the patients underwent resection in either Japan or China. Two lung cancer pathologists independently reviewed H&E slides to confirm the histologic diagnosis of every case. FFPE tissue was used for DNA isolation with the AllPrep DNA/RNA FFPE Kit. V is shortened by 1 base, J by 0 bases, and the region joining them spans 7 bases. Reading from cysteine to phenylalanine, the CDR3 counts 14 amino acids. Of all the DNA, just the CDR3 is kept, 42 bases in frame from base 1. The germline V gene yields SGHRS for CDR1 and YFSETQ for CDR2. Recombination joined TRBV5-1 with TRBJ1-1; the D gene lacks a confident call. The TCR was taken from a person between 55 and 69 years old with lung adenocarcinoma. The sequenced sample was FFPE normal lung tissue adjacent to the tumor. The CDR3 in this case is CASSLTRMNTEAFF. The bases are TGCGCCAGCAGCTTGACGAGGATGAACACTGAAGCTTTCTTT.